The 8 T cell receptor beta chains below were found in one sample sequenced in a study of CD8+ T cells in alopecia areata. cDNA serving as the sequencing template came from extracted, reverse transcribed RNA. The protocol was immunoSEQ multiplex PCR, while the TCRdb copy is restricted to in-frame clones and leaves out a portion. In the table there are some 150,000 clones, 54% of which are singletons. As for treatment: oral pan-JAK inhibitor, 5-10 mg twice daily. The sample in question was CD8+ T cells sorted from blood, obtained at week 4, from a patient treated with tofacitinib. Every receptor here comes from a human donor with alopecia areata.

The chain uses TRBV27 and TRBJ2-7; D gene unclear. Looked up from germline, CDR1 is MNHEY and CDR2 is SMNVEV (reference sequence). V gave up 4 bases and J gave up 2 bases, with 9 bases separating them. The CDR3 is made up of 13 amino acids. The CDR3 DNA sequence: TGTGCCAGCAGTTCCGGGCTAACCTACGAGCAGTACTTC. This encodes CASSSGLTYEQYF.

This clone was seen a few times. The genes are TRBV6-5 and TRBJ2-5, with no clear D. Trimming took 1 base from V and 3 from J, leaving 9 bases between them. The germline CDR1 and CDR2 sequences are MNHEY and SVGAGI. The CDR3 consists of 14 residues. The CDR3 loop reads CASSYYDEEETQYF. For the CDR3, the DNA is TGTGCCAGCAGTTACTACGACGAGGAAGAGACCCAGTACTTC.

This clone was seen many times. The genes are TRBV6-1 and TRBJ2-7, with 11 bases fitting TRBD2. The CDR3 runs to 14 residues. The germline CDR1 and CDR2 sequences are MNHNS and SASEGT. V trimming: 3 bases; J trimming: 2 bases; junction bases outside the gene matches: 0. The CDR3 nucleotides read TGTGCCAGCAGTGATAGCGGGGGGGCCTACGAGCAGTACTTC. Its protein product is CASSDSGGAYEQYF.

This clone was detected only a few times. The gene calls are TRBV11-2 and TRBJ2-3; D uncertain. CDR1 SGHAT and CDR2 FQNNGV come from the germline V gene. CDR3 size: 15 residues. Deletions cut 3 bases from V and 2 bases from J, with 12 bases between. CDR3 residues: CASSFLVGYTDTQYF. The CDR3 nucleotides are TGTGCCAGCAGCTTCCTCGTGGGGTACACAGATACGCAGTATTTT.

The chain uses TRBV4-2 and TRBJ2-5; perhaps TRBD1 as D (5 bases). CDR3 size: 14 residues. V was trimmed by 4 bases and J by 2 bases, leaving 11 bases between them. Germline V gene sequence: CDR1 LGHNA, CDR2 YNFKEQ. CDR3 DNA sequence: TGTGCCAGCAGCCCCCGGACACCACAAGAGACCCAGTACTTC. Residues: CASSPRTPQETQYF.

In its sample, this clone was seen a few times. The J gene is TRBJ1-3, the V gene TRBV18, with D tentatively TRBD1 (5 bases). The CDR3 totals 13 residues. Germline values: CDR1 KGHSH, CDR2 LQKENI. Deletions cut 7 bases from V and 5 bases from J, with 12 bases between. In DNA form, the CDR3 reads TGTGCCAGCTTCTATGCGGGGCGAAACACCATATATTTT. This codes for CASFYAGRNTIYF.

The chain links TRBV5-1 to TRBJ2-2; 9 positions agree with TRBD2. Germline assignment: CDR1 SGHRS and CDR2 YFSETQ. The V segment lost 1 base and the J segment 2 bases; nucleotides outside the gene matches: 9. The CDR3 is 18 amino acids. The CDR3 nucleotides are TGCGCCAGCAGCTTGACTAGCGGGTCGTCGAAAAACACCGGGGAGCTGTTTTTT. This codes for CASSLTSGSSKNTGELFF.

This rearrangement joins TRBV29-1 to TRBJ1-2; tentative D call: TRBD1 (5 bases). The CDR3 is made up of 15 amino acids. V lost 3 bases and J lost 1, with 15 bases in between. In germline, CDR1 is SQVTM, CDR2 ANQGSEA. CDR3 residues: CSVEAGREVNYGYTF. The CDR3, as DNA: TGCAGCGTTGAGGCTGGCAGGGAGGTTAACTATGGCTACACCTTC.